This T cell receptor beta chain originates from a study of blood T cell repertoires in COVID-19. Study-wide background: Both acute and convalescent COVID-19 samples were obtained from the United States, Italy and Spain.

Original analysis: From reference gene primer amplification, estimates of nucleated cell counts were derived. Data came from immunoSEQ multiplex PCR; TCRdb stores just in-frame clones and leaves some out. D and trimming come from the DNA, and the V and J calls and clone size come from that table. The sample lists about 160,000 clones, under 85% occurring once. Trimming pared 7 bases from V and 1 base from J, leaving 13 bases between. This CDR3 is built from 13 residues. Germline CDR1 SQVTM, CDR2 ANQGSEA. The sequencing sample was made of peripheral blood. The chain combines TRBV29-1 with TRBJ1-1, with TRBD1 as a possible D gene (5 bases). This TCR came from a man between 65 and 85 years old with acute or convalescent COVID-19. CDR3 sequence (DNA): TGCAGCGGTGAGTGGAGGGGGAACACTGAAGCTTTCTTT. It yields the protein CSGEWRGNTEAFF.